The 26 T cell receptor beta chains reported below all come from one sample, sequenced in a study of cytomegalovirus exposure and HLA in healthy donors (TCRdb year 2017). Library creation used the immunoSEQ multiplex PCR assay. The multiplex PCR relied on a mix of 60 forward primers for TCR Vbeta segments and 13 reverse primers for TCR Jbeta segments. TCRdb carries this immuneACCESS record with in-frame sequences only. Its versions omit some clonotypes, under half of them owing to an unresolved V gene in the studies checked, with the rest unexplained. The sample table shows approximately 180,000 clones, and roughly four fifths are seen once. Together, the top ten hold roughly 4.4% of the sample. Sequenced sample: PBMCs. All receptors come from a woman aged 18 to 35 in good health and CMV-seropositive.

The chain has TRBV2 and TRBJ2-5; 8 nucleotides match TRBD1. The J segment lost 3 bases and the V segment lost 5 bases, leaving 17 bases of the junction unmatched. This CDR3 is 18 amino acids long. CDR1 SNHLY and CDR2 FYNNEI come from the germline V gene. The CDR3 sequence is CASSRGPSGQGVEETQYF. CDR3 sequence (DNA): TGTGCCAGCAGTCGAGGACCGTCTGGACAGGGAGTTGAAGAGACCCAGTACTTC.

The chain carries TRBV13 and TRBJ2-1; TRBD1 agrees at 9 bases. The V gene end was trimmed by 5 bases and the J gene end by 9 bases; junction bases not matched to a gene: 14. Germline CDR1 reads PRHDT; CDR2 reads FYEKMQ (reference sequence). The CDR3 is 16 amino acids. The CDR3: CASSQRPGQGKGEQFF. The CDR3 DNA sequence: TGTGCCAGCAGCCAAAGACCCGGACAGGGGAAGGGTGAGCAGTTCTTC.

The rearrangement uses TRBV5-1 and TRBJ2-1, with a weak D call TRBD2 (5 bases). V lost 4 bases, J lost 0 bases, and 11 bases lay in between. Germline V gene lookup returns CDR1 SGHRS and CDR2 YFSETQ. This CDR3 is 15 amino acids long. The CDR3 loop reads CASSPTGSSYNEQFF. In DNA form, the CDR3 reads TGCGCCAGCAGCCCTACTGGGAGCTCCTACAATGAGCAGTTCTTC.

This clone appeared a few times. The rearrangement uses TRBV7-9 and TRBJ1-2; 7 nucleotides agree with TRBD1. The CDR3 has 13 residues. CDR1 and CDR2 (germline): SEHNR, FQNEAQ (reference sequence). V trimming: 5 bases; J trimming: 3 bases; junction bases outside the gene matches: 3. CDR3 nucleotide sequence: TGTGCCAGCAGCCGACAGGGCGACTATGGCTACACCTTC. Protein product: CASSRQGDYGYTF.

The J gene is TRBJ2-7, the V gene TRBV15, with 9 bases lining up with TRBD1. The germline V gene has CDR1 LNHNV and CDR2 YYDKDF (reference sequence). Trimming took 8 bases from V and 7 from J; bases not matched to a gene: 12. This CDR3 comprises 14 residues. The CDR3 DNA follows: TGTGCCACCCAACGGGACAGGGCTACCTTTGAGCAGTACTTC. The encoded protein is CATQRDRATFEQYF.

The CDR3 loop reads CASSLGTGPNSPLHF. The DNA of the CDR3 is TGTGCCAGCAGCTTAGGGACAGGGCCTAATTCACCCCTCCACTTT. V gene TRBV7-9 combines with J gene TRBJ1-6; the match to TRBD1 covers 8 bases. V was clipped by 1 base and J by 6 bases; unmatched bases: 2. CDR1 SEHNR and CDR2 FQNEAQ come from the germline V gene (reference sequence). CDR3 length equals 15 residues.

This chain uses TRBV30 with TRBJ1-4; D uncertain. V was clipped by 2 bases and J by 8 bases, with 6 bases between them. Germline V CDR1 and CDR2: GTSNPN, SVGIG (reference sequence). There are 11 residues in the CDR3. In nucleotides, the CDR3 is TGTGCCTGGAGTCTCGTCGAAAAACTGTTTTTT. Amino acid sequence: CAWSLVEKLFF. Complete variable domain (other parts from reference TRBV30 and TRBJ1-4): SQTIHQWPATLVQPVGSPLSLECTVEGTSNPNLYWYRQAAGRGLQLLFYSVGIGQISSEVPQNLSASRPQDRQFILSSKKLLLSDSGFYLCAWSLVEKLFFGSGTQLSVL.

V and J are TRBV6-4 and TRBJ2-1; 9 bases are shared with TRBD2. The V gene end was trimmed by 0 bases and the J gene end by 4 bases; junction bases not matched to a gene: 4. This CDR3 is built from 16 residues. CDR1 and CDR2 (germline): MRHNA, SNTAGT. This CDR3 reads CASSDSRLAGYNEQFF. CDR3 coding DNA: TGTGCCAGCAGTGACTCGAGGCTAGCGGGGTACAATGAGCAGTTCTTC.

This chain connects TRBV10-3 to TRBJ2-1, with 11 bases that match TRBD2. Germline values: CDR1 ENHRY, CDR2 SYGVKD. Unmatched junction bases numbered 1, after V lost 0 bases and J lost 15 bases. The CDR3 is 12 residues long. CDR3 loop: CAISESSGGVFF. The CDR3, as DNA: TGTGCCATCAGTGAGTCTAGCGGGGGGGTGTTCTTC.

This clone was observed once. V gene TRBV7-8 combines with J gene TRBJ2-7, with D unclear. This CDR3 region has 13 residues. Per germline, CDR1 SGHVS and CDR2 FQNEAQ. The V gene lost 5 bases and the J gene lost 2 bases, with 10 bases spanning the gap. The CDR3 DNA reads TGTGCCAGCAGCCACAGTGGGCCCTACGAGCAGTACTTC. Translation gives CASSHSGPYEQYF.

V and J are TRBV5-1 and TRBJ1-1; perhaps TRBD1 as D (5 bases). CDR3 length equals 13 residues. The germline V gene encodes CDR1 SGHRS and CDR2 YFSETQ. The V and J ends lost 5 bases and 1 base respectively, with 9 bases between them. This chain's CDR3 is CASRLTGNTEAFF. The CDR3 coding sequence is TGCGCCAGCAGACTAACAGGGAACACTGAAGCTTTCTTT.

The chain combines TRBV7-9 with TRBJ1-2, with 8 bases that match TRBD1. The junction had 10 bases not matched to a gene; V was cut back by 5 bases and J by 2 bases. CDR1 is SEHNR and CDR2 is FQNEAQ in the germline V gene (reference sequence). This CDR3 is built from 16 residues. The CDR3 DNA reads TGTGCCAGCAGCCCCCCCTCGGACAGGGCCAACTATGGCTACACCTTC. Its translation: CASSPPSDRANYGYTF.

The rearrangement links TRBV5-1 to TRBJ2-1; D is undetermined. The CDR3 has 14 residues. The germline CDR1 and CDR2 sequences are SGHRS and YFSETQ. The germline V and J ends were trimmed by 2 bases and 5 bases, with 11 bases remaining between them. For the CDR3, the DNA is TGCGCCAGCAGCTTTTCTAGTAAAAACAATGAGCAGTTCTTC. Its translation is CASSFSSKNNEQFF.

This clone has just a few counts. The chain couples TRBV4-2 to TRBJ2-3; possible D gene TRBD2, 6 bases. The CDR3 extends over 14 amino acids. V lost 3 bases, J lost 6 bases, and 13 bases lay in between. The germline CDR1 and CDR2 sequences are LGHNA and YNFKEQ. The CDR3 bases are TGTGCCAGCAGCCATCCGGCCAGCGGGGATACGCAGTATTTT. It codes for CASSHPASGDTQYF.

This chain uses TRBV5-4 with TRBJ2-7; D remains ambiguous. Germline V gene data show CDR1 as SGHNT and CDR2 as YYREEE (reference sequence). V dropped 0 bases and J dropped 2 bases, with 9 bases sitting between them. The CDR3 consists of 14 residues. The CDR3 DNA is TGTGCCAGCAGCTTGGAGGCAGGTCCCTACGAGCAGTACTTC. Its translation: CASSLEAGPYEQYF.

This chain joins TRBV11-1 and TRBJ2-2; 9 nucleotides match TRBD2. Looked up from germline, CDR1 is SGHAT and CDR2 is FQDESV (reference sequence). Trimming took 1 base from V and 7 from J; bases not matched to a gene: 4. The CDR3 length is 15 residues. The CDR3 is CASSLGGGASGELFF. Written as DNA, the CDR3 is TGTGCCAGCAGCTTAGGCGGGGGGGCGAGCGGGGAGCTGTTTTTT.

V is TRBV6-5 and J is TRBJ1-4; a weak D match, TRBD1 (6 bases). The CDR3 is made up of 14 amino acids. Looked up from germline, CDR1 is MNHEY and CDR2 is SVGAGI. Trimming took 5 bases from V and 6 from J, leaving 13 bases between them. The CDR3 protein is CASSAGGADEKLFF. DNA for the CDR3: TGTGCCAGCAGTGCGGGGGGGGCGGATGAAAAACTGTTTTTT.

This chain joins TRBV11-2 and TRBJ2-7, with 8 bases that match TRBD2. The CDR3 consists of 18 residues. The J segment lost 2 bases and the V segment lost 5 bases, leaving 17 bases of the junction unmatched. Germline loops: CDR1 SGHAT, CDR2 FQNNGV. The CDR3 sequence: CASSPLGLANPQAYEQYF. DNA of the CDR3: TGTGCCAGCAGCCCGCTAGGACTAGCCAATCCACAAGCCTACGAGCAGTACTTC.

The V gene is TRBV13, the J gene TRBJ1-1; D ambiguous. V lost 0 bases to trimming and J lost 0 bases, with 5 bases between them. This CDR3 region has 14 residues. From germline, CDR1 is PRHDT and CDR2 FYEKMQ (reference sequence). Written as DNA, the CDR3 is TGTGCCAGCAGCTTAGGGAGGGTGAACACTGAAGCTTTCTTT. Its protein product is CASSLGRVNTEAFF.

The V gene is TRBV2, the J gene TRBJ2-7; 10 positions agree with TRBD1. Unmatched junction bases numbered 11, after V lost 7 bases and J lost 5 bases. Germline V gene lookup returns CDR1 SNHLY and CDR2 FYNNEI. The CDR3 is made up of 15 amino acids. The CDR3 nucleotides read TGTGCCAGCAAACCCGTGACAGGGGGCATCCACGAGCAGTACTTC. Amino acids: CASKPVTGGIHEQYF. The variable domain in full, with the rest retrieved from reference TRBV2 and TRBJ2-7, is EPEVTQTPSHQVTQMGQEVILRCVPISNHLYFYWYRQILGQKVEFLVSFYNNEISEKSEIFDDQFSVERPDGSNFTLKIRSTKLEDSAMYFCASKPVTGGIHEQYFGPGTRLTVT.

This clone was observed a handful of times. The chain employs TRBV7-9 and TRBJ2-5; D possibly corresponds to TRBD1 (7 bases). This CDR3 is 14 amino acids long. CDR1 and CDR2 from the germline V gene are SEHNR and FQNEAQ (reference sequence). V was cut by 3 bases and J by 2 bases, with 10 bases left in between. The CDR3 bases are TGTGCCAGCAGCTTCTCAGGGGGGCAAGAGACCCAGTACTTC. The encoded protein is CASSFSGGQETQYF.

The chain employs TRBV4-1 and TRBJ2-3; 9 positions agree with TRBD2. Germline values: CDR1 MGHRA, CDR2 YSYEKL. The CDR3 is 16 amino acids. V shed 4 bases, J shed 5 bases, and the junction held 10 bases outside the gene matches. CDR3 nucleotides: TGCGCCAGCAGCCGCTTGATAGCGGGGGCGGGAGATACGCAGTATTTT. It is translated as CASSRLIAGAGDTQYF.

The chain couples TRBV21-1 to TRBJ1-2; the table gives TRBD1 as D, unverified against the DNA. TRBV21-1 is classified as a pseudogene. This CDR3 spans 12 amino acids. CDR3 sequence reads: CASIDRFNGYTF. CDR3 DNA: TGTGCCAGCATCGACAGGTTCAATGGCTACACCTTC.

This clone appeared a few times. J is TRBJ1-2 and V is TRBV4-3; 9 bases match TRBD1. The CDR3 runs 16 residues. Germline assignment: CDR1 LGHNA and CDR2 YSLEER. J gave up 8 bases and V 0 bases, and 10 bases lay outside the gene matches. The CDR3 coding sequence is TGCGCCAGCAGCCAAGAGGTCTACAGGGGGCCCGAAGGCTACACCTTC. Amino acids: CASSQEVYRGPEGYTF.

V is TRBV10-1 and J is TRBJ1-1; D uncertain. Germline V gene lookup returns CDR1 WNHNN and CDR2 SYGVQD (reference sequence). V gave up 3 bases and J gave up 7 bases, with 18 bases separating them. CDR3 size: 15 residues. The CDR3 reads CASSEGDLTVFEAFF. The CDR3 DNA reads TGCGCCAGCAGTGAAGGCGACTTGACCGTTTTTGAAGCTTTCTTT.

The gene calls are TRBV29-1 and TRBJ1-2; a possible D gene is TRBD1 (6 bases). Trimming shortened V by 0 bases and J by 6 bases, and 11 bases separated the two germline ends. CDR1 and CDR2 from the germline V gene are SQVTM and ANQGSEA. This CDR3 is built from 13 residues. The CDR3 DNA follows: TGCAGCGTTGAAGAACAGGGTGAGGATGGCTACACCTTC. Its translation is CSVEEQGEDGYTF.